This TCR beta chain derives from a study of Ad26.COV2.S vaccination and SARS-CoV-2 variants. Overall study: Ad26.COV2.S arm of COV1001 included the donor. By the intramuscular route, Ad26.COV2.S was given once, or twice 56 days apart.

Specified treatment: 19 received Ad26.COV2.S at low or high dose, single or two shots; 5 received placebo; per-sample allocation not given. The samples were gathered on day 63 after the first injection of vaccine or placebo. The table came from immunoSEQ multiplex PCR; TCRdb's copy has only in-frame clones and leaves some out. This table has around 500,000 clones, about 88% appearing once. Germline V gene lookup returns CDR1 MDHEN and CDR2 SYDVKM. V shed 2 bases and J shed 1 base, with 6 bases lying between them. This CDR3 has 14 amino acids. The sequencing used peripheral blood, collected in a trial of Ad26.COV2.S vaccine versus placebo. The receptor comes from a person between 18 and 60 years old who received the Ad26.COV2.S COVID-19 vaccine or a placebo. V usage is TRBV28 and J usage is TRBJ1-5; D is unresolved. Here the CDR3 DNA reads TGTGCCAGCAGTTTAATCAGCAGCAATCAGCCCCAGCATTTT. Its protein product is CASSLISSNQPQHF.